Below, 18 T cell receptor beta chains from the same sample are listed, as sequenced in a study of T cells in Graves' hyperthyroidism and ophthalmopathy. Amplification targeted TCR beta CDR3 regions from RNA transcripts. With the HTBI primer set, the TCR CDR3 went through a first round of RT-PCR. TCRdb re-analysed the multiplex PCR reads in MiXCR, keeping a single row per CDR3 protein. This table has about 690,000 distinct CDR3 sequences, around 16% appearing once. Specimen: blood. These receptors originate from a man in his forties or fifties with Graves' hyperthyroidism.

This clonotype was found many times. This chain connects TRBV28 to TRBJ2-5, with D tentatively TRBD2 (6 bases). The CDR3 has 16 amino acids. Germline V gene data show CDR1 as MDHEN and CDR2 as SYDVKM. Between the trimmed V and J ends, which lost 1 base and 4 bases, there was a span of 16 bases. DNA of the CDR3: TGTGCCAGCAGTTTATCCCCTGGCCAGGGAGGAGAGACCCAGTACTTC. This sequence encodes CASSLSPGQGGETQYF. The full variable domain, in which reference TRBV28 and TRBJ2-5 provide the parts outside the CDR3, is DVKVTQSSRYLVKRTGEKVFLECVQDMDHENMFWYRQDPGLGLRLIYFSYDVKMKEKGDIPEGYSVSREKKERFSLILESASTNQTSMYLCASSLSPGQGGETQYFGPGTRLLVL.

On this clonotype: A much more abundant neighbour one base away suggests this may be a read error. The rearrangement links TRBV28 to TRBJ1-1, with unresolved D. Germline V CDR1 and CDR2: MDHEN, SYDVKM. The length of the CDR3 is 18 residues. In nucleotides, the CDR3 is TGTGCCACCAGTTTGTTTCCCTCTTATGGGCCTATGAACACTGAAGCTTTCTTT. Its translation: CATSLFPSYGPMNTEAFF.

This clonotype was seen only a few times. Here the CDR3 DNA reads TGCGCCAGCAGCCAAGCCATGACAGGGGCTACCGGGGAGCTGTTTTTT. Translation: CASSQAMTGATGELFF. The genes are TRBV4-3 and TRBJ2-2; TRBD1 matches at 8 bases. The CDR3 has 16 amino acids. Germline values: CDR1 LGHNA, CDR2 YSLEER. Unmatched junction bases numbered 6, after V lost 1 base and J lost 5 bases.

J is TRBJ1-5 and V is TRBV6-1, with D hard to call. The CDR3 runs 13 residues. Germline-derived CDR1 and CDR2 are MNHNS and SASEGT. The ends were cut back, 3 bases at V and 3 bases at J, with 6 bases in the middle. For the CDR3, the DNA is TGTGCCAGCAGTGATCACATCAATCAGCCCCAGCATTTT. This sequence encodes CASSDHINQPQHF.

This chain joins TRBV6-2 or TRBV6-3 and TRBJ2-7; 7 bases agree with TRBD2. Germline V gives CDR1 MNHEY, CDR2 SVGEGT. The CDR3 has 19 residues. Unmatched junction bases numbered 23, after V lost 0 bases and J lost 9 bases. DNA of the CDR3: TGTGCCAGCAGTTACTCTGTATCTGGACTAGAACGCTTGGGGAGGATGCAGTACTTC. It translates to CASSYSVSGLERLGRMQYF.

The gene calls are TRBV7-2 and TRBJ2-1; a weak D match, TRBD1 (6 bases). The length of the CDR3 is 15 residues. The V end was cut by 5 bases, the J end by 0 bases, with 11 bases between. Per the germline V gene, CDR1 is SGHTA and CDR2 is FQGNSA. The CDR3 DNA is TGTGCCAGCAGCCCACGGGACAACTCCTACAATGAGCAGTTCTTC. Amino acid sequence: CASSPRDNSYNEQFF.

The sample holds many counts of this clonotype. J is TRBJ2-2 and V is TRBV30; 7 nucleotides match TRBD2. Germline assignment: CDR1 GTSNPN and CDR2 SVGIG (reference sequence). CDR3 length: 14 amino acids. J gave up 4 bases and V 0 bases, and 2 bases lay outside the gene matches. The CDR3 here is CAWSVGGSTGELFF. The CDR3 DNA follows: TGTGCCTGGAGTGTCGGCGGGAGCACCGGGGAGCTGTTTTTT.

V is TRBV30 and J is TRBJ2-1; 7 bases match TRBD2. CDR1 and CDR2 (germline): GTSNPN, SVGIG (reference sequence). The ends lost 1 base at V and 15 bases at J; junction bases unmatched: 18. The CDR3 is 15 residues long. The CDR3 coding sequence is TGTGCCTGGAGTGGATCGGGGAGGGGATATGGCGATCTGTTCTTC. It specifies CAWSGSGRGYGDLFF.

The chain couples TRBV2 to TRBJ2-5; the D call may be TRBD1 or TRBD2 (9 bases each). Looked up from germline, CDR1 is SNHLY and CDR2 is FYNNEI. The CDR3 has 16 residues. V was cut by 2 bases and J by 4 bases, with 17 bases left in between. CDR3 sequence reads: CASSERLAGQGETQYF. The CDR3 nucleotides read TGTGCCAGCAGTGAACGCCTAGCGGGACAGGGAGAGACCCAGTACTTC.

In its sample, this clonotype was seen many times. The V and J genes are TRBV5-6 and TRBJ1-1; possible D gene TRBD1, 5 bases. V was trimmed by 1 base and J by 5 bases, leaving 12 bases between them. This CDR3 spans 14 amino acids. The germline V gene has CDR1 SGHDT and CDR2 YYEEEE. The CDR3 sequence is CASSLMGDGTEAFF. CDR3 in DNA: TGTGCCAGCAGCTTGATGGGGGATGGGACTGAAGCTTTCTTT.

As for this clonotype: This may be a read error, as it is one base from a much larger clone. The chain couples TRBV27 to TRBJ2-3, with TRBD2 identical over 10 bases. Germline values: CDR1 MNHEY, CDR2 SMNVEV (reference sequence). The V and J ends lost 5 bases and 2 bases, in that order; junction bases with no gene match: 10. The CDR3 extends over 17 amino acids. DNA for the CDR3: TGTGCCAGCAGTGAGGATGGACTAGCGGCCATCACAGATACGCAGTATTTT. Translation gives CASSEDGLAAITDTQYF.

V is TRBV2 and J is TRBJ1-4; D might be TRBD1 (6 bases). The CDR3 has 15 residues. Between the trimmed V and J ends, which lost 1 base and 7 bases, there was a span of 13 bases. Germline lookup yields CDR1 SNHLY and CDR2 FYNNEI. CDR3 residues: CASSEEVQGFEKLFF. As DNA, the CDR3 is TGTGCCAGCAGTGAAGAGGTGCAGGGGTTTGAAAAACTGTTTTTT.

This clonotype was counted ten times or more. The chain carries TRBV12-3 or TRBV12-4 and TRBJ2-6; D remains ambiguous. Trimming removed 3 bases from V and 2 bases from J, with 8 bases in between. The CDR3 is 15 residues long. DNA of the CDR3: TGTGCCAGCAGTTTGGCTGGGGCTGGGGCCAACGTCCTGACTTTC. Translated: CASSLAGAGANVLTF.

This clonotype was recorded many times. The chain uses TRBV27 and TRBJ1-1, with TRBD1 matching 9 bases. V dropped 8 bases and J dropped 2; count of bases not matched to a gene: 6. Germline V gene sequence: CDR1 MNHEY, CDR2 SMNVEV (reference sequence). The CDR3 runs 14 residues. The DNA of the CDR3 is TGTGCCAGCGGCCGACAGGGGGGAAACACTGAAGCTTTCTTT. Translating gives CASGRQGGNTEAFF.

This clonotype was counted at least ten times. The chain links TRBV2 to TRBJ2-1, with 10 bases matching TRBD2. Per germline, CDR1 SNHLY and CDR2 FYNNEI. The V and J ends lost 0 bases and 4 bases, in that order; junction bases with no gene match: 6. CDR3 size: 17 residues. The CDR3 is CASSEALGLALYNEQFF. The CDR3 DNA reads as TGTGCCAGCAGTGAAGCATTGGGACTAGCGCTTTACAATGAGCAGTTCTTC.

There are many counts of this clonotype. The chain joins TRBV2 to TRBJ2-5, with TRBD2 matching over 11 bases. The ends lost 8 bases at V and 1 base at J; junction bases unmatched: 6. Germline V gene data show CDR1 as SNHLY and CDR2 as FYNNEI. This CDR3 has 15 amino acids. CDR3: CASCFGTSGQETQYF. The CDR3 coding sequence is TGTGCCAGCTGTTTCGGGACTAGCGGCCAAGAGACCCAGTACTTC.

The chain uses TRBV4-2 and TRBJ2-7, with TRBD2 matching over 12 bases. V lost 3 bases to trimming and J lost 4 bases; unmatched junction nucleotides: 7. This CDR3 spans 16 amino acids. From germline, CDR1 is LGHNA and CDR2 YNFKEQ. The CDR3 nucleotides are TGTGCCAGCAGCCAGGAACTAGCGGGAGGAGGTTACGAGCAGTACTTC. It specifies CASSQELAGGGYEQYF.

The chain is built from TRBV19 and TRBJ2-2; 7 bases line up with TRBD1. Germline assignment: CDR1 LNHDA and CDR2 SQIVND (reference sequence). V lost 7 bases, J lost 1 base, and 3 bases stayed unmatched. The CDR3 runs to 14 residues. CDR3 sequence: CASTRDRNTGELFF. CDR3 DNA: TGTGCCAGTACACGGGACAGGAACACCGGGGAGCTGTTTTTT.